Detailed here is one TCR beta chain. The source of the sample is a study of blood T cell repertoires in COVID-19. This CDR3 is 15 amino acids long. The germline CDR1 and CDR2 sequences are SEHNR and FQNEAQ (reference sequence). Germline trimming cut 4 bases from V and 2 bases from J; bases unmatched to any gene: 5. Assay: immunoSEQ multiplex PCR; the TCRdb copy retains only in-frame clones and omits some. The repertoire holds more than 110,000 clones, with around 86% as singletons. Material for sequencing was PBMCs or T cells enriched from blood (not recorded which). This sequence originates from a man between 50 and 59 years old who had recovered from COVID-19. The chain employs TRBV7-9 and TRBJ2-5, with 9 bases aligning to TRBD1. DNA of the CDR3: TGTGCCAGCAGCTCAGTGGACAGGGGACAAGAGACCCAGTACTTC. It is translated as CASSSVDRGQETQYF.